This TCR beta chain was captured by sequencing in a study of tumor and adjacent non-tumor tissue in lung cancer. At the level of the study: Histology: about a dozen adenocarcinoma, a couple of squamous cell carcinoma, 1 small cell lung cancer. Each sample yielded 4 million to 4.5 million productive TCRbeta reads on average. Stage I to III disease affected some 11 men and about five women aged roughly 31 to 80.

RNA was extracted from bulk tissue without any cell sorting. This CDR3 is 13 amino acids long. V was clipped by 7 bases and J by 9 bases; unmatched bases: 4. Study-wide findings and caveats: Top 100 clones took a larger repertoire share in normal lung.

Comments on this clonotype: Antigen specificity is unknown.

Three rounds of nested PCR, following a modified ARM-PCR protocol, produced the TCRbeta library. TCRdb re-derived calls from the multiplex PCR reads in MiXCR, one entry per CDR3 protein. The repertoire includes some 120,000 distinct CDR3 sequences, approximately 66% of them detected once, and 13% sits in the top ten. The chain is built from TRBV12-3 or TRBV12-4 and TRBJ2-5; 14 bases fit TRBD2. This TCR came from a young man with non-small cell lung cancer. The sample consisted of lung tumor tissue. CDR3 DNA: TGTGCCAGCATGGGACTAGCGGGGGAGTCCCAGTACTTC. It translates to CASMGLAGESQYF.